The text below deals with one T cell receptor beta chain. What it binds is unknown. The data were produced by immunoSEQ multiplex PCR, yet TCRdb's version contains in-frame clones alone and is incomplete. The sample has roughly 130,000 clones; about 90% are singletons. These data belong to a study of T cell responses to AZD1222 COVID-19 vaccine. Whole-study findings and limits: Donors, mostly white British, included more females; clonal diversity was possibly underestimated. Repertoires in all cases were sampled only once the peak T cell response had passed.

The CDR3 has 15 amino acids. Trimming removed 1 base at V and 2 bases at J, with 10 bases between. The germline V gene has CDR1 SGHVS and CDR2 FNYEAQ. The chain links TRBV7-6 to TRBJ2-3; D perhaps matches TRBD2 (5 bases). Sequencing used peripheral blood, obtained 28 days after the second AZD1222 dose. The clonotype originates from an adult who received the AZD1222 COVID-19 vaccine. This CDR3 is CASSLERGNTDTQYF. The DNA of the CDR3 is TGTGCCAGCAGCTTAGAACGGGGAAACACAGATACGCAGTATTTT.